This T cell receptor beta chain appears in the sequencing data of a study of shared clonotypes between healthy human individuals. Recent acute infections and vaccinations were absent in the healthy HIV-negative adult donors. Repertoires were generated with immunoSEQ multiplex PCR, while TCRdb's copy carries only in-frame clones and drops some. Found here are about 2.3 million clones, approximately 90% of them singletons; the top ten hold about 0.41%. The sample was naive CD4+ T cells from PBMCs. Subset given: CD45RA+ positively selected. The receptor was derived from a man aged 18 to 35 in good health. Some clones in this sample may be carry-over from other donors' samples.

Here the CDR3 reads CASSSGLAKLYEQFF. The CDR3 region has the DNA TGTGCCAGCAGCTCCGGACTAGCGAAGCTCTATGAGCAGTTCTTC. This chain connects TRBV5-4 to TRBJ2-1; 9 bases match TRBD2. The CDR3 has 15 residues. CDR1 SGHNT and CDR2 YYREEE come from the germline V gene (reference sequence). V trimming: 3 bases; J trimming: 8 bases; junction bases outside the gene matches: 9.